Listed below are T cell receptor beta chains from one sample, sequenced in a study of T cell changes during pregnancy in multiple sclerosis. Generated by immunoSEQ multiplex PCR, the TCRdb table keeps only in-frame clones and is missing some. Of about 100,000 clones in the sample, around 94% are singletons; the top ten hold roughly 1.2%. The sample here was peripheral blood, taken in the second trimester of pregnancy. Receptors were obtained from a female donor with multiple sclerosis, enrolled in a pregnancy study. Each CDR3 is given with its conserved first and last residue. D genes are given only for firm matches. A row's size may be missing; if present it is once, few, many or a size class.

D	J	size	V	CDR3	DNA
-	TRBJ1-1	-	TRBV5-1	CASSSDRKNTEAFF	TGCGCCAGCAGCTCAGACAGGAAGAACACTGAAGCTTTCTTT
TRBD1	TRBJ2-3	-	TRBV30	CARKGADTQYF	TGTGCCCGGAAGGGGGCCGATACGCAGTATTTT
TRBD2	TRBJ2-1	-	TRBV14	CASSQGEGLAGRIEQFF	TGTGCCAGCAGCCAAGGAGAGGGACTAGCAGGCCGGATTGAGCAGTTCTTC
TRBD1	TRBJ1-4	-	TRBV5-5	CASSAQGAMIGATNEKLFF	TGTGCCAGCAGCGCCCAGGGGGCGATGATTGGGGCAACTAATGAAAAACTGTTTTTT
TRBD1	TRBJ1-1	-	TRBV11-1	CASSDTDRLNTEAFF	TGTGCCAGCAGCGACACGGACAGGTTGAACACTGAAGCTTTCTTT
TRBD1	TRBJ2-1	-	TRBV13	CASSTRQGAFYNEQFF	TGTGCCAGCAGCACCCGACAGGGGGCGTTTTACAATGAGCAGTTCTTC
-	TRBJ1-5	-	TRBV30	CAWSTGPINQPQHF	TGTGCCTGGAGTACAGGACCGATCAATCAGCCCCAGCATTTT
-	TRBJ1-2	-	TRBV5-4	CASSLESRRGYTF	TGTGCCAGCAGCTTGGAAAGCCGCCGGGGCTACACCTTC
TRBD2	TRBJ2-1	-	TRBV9	CASSVGSSGPYNEQFF	TGTGCCAGCAGCGTAGGTAGTAGCGGGCCCTACAATGAGCAGTTCTTC
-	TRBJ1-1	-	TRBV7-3	CASSLRPNTEAFF	TGTGCCAGCAGCTTGCGGCCGAACACTGAAGCTTTCTTT
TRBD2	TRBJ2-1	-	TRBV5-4	CASSSLAGGLSYNEQFF	TGTGCCAGCAGCTCATTAGCGGGAGGACTCTCCTACAATGAGCAGTTCTTC
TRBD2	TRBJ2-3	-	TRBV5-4	CASSSKRDSADTQYF	TGTGCCAGCAGCTCAAAGCGGGATAGCGCAGATACGCAGTATTTT
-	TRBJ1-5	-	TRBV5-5	CASSPDEDRSYQPQHF	TGTGCCAGCAGCCCAGACGAGGACAGATCATATCAGCCCCAGCATTTT
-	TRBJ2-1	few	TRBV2	CASSELGRDYNEQFF	TGTGCCAGCAGTGAATTGGGGCGGGACTACAATGAGCAGTTCTTC
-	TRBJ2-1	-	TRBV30	CAWSAGGYNEQFF	TGTGCCTGGAGTGCCGGGGGCTACAATGAGCAGTTCTTC
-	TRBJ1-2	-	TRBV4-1	CASSQDYTNYGYTF	TGCGCCAGCAGCCAAGATTATACTAACTATGGCTACACCTTC
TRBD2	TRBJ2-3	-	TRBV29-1	CSVKAGGITDTQYF	TGCAGCGTTAAAGCGGGGGGGATCACAGATACGCAGTATTTT
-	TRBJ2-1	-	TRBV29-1	CSGLRTGSSYNEQFF	TGCAGCGGTCTAAGAACAGGTAGCTCCTACAATGAGCAGTTCTTC
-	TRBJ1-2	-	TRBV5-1	CASSLSGSNGYTF	TGCGCCAGCAGCTTGTCAGGGTCGAACGGCTACACCTTC